Listed here is a single T cell receptor beta chain. Other DNA sequences of this sample code for an identical CDR3. This sample was included in a study of shared clonotypes between healthy human individuals. Clones were read by immunoSEQ multiplex PCR, and TCRdb kept only the in-frame ones, dropping some. The repertoire holds roughly 2,300,000 clones, less than 95% seen once, with more than 0.35% in the top ten. This clonotype was sampled from a man between 18 and 35 years old in good health. Some clones in this sample may be carry-over from other donors' samples. The sequenced sample was naive CD4+ T cells from PBMCs. Subset defined: CD45RA+ positively selected.

The CDR3 nucleotides read TGTGCCAGCAGCTTAGGGGGGGCAGATACGCAGTATTTT. It yields the protein CASSLGGADTQYF. The chain has TRBV11-2 and TRBJ2-3; D possibly corresponds to TRBD2 (6 bases). Germline loops: CDR1 SGHAT, CDR2 FQNNGV. With 1 base removed from V and 4 bases from J, the gap between germline ends came to 6 bases. The CDR3 has 13 residues.